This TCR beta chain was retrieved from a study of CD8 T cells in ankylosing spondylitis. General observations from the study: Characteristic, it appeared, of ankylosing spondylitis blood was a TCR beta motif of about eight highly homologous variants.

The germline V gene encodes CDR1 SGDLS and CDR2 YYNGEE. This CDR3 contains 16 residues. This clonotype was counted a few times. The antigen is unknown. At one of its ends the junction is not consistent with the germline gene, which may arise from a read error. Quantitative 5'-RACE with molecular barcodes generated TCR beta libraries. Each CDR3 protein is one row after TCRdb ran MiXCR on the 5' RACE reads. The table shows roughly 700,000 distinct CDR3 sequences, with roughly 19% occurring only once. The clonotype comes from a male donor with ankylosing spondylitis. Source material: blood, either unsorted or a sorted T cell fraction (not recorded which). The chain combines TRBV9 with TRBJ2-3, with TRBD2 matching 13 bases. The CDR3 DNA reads TGTGCCAGCAGCGTAGGGACTAGCGGGAGCAGAGATACGCAGTATTTT. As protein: CASSVGTSGSRDTQYF.